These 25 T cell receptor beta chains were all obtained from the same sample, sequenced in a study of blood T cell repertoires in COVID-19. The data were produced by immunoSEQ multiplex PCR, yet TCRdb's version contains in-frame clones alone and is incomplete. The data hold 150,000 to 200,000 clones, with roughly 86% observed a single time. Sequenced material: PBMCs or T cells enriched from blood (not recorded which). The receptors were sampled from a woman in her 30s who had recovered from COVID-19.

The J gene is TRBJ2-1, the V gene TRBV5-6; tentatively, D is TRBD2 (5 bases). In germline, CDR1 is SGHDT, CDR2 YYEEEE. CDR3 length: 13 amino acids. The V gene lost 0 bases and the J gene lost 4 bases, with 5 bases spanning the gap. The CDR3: CASSLGGYNEQFF. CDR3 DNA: TGTGCCAGCAGCTTGGGAGGGTACAATGAGCAGTTCTTC. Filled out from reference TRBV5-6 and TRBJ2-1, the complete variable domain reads DAGVTQSPTHLIKTRGQQVTLRCSPKSGHDTVSWYQQALGQGPQFIFQYYEEEERQRGNFPDRFSGHQFPNYSSELNVNALLLGDSALYLCASSLGGYNEQFFGPGTRLTVL.

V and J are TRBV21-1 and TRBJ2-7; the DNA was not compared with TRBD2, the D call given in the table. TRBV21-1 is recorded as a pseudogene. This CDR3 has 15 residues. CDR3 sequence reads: CASSGRTSLSNEQYF. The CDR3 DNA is TGTGCCAGCAGCGGTAGGACTAGCCTGTCTAACGAGCAGTACTTC.

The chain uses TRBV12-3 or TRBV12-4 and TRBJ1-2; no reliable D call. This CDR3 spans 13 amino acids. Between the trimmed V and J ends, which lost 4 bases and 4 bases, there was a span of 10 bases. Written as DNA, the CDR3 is TGTGCCAGCAGTTCTTTGAGAGGCTATGGCTACACCTTC. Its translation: CASSSLRGYGYTF.

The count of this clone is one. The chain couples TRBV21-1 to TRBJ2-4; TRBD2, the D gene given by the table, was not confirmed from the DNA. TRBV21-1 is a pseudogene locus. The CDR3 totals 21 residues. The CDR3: CASSAWERLAGTLIAKNIQYF. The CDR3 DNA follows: TGTGCCAGCAGCGCGTGGGAAAGGCTAGCGGGGACACTAATAGCCAAAAACATTCAGTACTTC.

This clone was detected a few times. The chain's CDR3 is CASTRDNVRNSPLHF. The CDR3 DNA is TGTGCCAGTACCCGGGACAACGTAAGGAATTCACCCCTCCACTTT. The chain uses TRBV19 and TRBJ1-6; TRBD1 might be the D (6 bases). Germline-derived CDR1 and CDR2 are LNHDA and SQIVND (reference sequence). The CDR3 totals 15 residues. Trimming shortened V by 7 bases and J by 7 bases, and 17 bases separated the two germline ends. The full variable domain, rest sourced from reference TRBV19 and TRBJ1-6, is DGGITQSPKYLFRKEGQNVTLSCEQNLNHDAMYWYRQDPGQGLRLIYYSQIVNDFQKGDIAEGYSVSREKKESFPLTVTSAQKNPTAFYLCASTRDNVRNSPLHFGNGTRLTVT.

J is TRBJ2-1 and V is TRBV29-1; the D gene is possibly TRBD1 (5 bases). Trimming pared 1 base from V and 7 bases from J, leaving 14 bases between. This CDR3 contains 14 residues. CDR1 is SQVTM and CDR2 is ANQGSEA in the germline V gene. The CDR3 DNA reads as TGCAGCGTTGAAGGCCTAGGACATGGGAATGAGCAGTTCTTC. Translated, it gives CSVEGLGHGNEQFF.

The CDR3 spells CASGSVPGRSPTDTQYF. CDR3 DNA: TGTGCTAGTGGTTCGGTCCCTGGCAGGTCTCCCACAGATACGCAGTATTTT. The V gene is TRBV12-5, the J gene TRBJ2-3, with D unclear. The CDR3 runs 17 residues. V was cut by 4 bases and J by 2 bases, with 19 bases left in between. Germline V CDR1 and CDR2: LGHNT, FRNRAP.

The CDR3 loop is CASSLSTGPYEQYF. The CDR3 DNA sequence: TGTGCCAGCAGTTTATCGACAGGGCCCTACGAGCAGTACTTC. V gene TRBV27 combines with J gene TRBJ2-7, with 7 bases aligning to TRBD1. Trimming cost V 0 bases and J 2 bases; bases outside gene matches: 1. The germline CDR1 and CDR2 sequences are MNHEY and SMNVEV (reference sequence). The CDR3 has 14 residues.

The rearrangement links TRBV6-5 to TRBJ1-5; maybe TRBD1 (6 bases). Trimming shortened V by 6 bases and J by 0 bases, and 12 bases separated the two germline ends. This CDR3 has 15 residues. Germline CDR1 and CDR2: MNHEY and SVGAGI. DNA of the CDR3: TGTGCCAGCAGCATAGGACAGAATAGCAATCAGCCCCAGCATTTT. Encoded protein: CASSIGQNSNQPQHF.

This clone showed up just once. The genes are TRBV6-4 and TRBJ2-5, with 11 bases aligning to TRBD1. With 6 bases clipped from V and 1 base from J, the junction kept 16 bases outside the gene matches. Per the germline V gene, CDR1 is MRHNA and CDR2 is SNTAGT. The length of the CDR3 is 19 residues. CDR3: CASRPPDLDRGQGQETQYF. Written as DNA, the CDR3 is TGTGCCAGCAGACCCCCTGATCTGGACAGGGGGCAGGGCCAAGAGACCCAGTACTTC.

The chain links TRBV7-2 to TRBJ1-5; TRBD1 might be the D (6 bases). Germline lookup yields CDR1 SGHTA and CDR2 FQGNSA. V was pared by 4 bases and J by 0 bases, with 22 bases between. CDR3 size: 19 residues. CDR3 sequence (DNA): TGTGCCAGCAGCTCCAGTGGGGGGGCGGACGGATATAGCAATCAGCCCCAGCATTTT. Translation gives CASSSSGGADGYSNQPQHF.

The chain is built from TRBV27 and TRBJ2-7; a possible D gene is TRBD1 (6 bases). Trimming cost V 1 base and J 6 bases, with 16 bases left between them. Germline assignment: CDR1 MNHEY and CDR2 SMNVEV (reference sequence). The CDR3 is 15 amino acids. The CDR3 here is CASSLLGAPPGEQYF. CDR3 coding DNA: TGTGCCAGCAGTTTATTGGGGGCCCCCCCTGGCGAGCAGTACTTC.

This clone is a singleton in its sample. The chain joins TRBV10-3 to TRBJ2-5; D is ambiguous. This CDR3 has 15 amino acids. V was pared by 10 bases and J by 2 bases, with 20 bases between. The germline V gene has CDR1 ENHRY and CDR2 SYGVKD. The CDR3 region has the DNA TGTGCCACCTACGACACTGGAAAAGGACAAGAGACCCAGTACTTC. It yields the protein CATYDTGKGQETQYF.

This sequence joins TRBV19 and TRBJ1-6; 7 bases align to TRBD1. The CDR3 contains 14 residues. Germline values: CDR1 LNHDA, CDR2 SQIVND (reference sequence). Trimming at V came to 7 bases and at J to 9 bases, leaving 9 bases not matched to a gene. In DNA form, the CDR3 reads TGTGCCAGTATGTATGGGACAGTGAGTTCACCCCTCCACTTT. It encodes CASMYGTVSSPLHF.

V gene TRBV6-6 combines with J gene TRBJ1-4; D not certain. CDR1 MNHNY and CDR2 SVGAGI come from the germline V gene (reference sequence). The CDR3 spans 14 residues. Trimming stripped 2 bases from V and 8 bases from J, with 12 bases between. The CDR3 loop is CASSYNRLVEKLFF. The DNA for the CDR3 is TGTGCCAGCAGTTACAACAGATTGGTCGAAAAACTGTTTTTT.

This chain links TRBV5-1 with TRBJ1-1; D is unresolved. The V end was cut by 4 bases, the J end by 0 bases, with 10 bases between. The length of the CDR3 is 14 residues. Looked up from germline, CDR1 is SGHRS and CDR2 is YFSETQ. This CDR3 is CASSTGFMNTEAFF. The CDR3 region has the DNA TGCGCCAGCAGCACGGGGTTCATGAACACTGAAGCTTTCTTT.

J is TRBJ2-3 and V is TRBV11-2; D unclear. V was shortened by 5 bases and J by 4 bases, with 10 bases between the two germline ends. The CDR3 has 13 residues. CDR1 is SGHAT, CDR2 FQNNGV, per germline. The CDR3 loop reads CASSPLLADTQYF. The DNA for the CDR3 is TGTGCCAGCAGCCCTCTTTTAGCAGATACGCAGTATTTT.

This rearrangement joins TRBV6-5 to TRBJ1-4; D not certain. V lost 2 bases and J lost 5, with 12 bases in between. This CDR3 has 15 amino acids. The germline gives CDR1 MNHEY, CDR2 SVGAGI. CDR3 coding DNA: TGTGCCAGCAGTTACACCGGGATGTCGAATGAAAAACTGTTTTTT. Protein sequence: CASSYTGMSNEKLFF.

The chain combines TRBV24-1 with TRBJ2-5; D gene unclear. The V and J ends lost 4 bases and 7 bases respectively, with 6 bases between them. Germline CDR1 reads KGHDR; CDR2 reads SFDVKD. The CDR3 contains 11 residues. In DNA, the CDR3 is TGTGCCACCAGTGAGGCCCTGACCCAGTACTTC. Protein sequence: CATSEALTQYF.

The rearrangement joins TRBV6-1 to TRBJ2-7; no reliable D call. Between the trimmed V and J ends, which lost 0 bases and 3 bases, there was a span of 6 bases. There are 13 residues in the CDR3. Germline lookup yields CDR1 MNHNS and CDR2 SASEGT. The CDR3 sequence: CASSEALVYEQYF. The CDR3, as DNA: TGTGCCAGCAGTGAAGCGCTAGTCTACGAGCAGTACTTC.

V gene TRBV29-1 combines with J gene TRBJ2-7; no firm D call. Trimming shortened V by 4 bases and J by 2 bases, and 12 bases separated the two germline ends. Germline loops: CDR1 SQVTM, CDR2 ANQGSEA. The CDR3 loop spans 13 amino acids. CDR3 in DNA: TGCAGCGTTGCCCTTGGAACTACCTACGAGCAGTACTTC. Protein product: CSVALGTTYEQYF.

CDR3 bases: TGCGCCAGCAGCTTGGTAAAGGGGCGCGAGCAGTACTTC. This gives the protein CASSLVKGREQYF. V and J are TRBV5-1 and TRBJ2-7; weak D call: TRBD1 (5 bases). Germline CDR1 is SGHRS and CDR2 is YFSETQ. This CDR3 comprises 13 residues. V was clipped by 0 bases and J by 6 bases, with 10 bases between them.

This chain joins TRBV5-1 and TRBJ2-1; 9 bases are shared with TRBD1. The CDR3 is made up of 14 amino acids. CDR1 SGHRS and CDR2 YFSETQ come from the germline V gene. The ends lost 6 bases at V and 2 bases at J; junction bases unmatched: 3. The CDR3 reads CASNGQGTYNEQFF. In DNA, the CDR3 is TGCGCCAGCAATGGACAGGGGACCTACAATGAGCAGTTCTTC.

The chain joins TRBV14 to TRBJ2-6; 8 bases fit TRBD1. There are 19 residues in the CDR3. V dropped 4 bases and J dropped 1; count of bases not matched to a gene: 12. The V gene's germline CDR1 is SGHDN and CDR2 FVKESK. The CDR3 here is CASSLHLRDRRSGANVLTF. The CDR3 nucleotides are TGTGCCAGCAGCCTCCATCTACGGGACAGGCGGTCTGGGGCCAACGTCCTGACTTTC.

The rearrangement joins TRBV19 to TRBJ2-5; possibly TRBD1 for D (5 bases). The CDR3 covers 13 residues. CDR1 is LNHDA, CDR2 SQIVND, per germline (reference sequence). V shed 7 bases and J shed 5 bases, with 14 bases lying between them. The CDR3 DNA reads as TGTGCCAGTACCAAAACAGGTGTCGAGACCCAGTACTTC. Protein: CASTKTGVETQYF.